The rows below give T cell receptor beta chains drawn from one sample of a study of shared clonotypes between healthy human individuals. Sequencing used immunoSEQ multiplex PCR; TCRdb keeps in-frame clones, though not all of them. The sample holds approximately 1.9 million clones, roughly 93% seen once. The source material was naive CD8+ T cells from PBMCs. The receptor source for this set is a man aged 18 to 29 in good health. Some clones in this sample may be carry-over from other donors' samples. Each CDR3 is given without its conserved first and last residue. D genes are given only for firm matches.

ASSRDRARPQH,TRBD1,TRBJ1-5,TRBV25-1
ASSLFSGISYNEQF,TRBD2,TRBJ2-1,TRBV5-1
ASSQGRRGLAGRNEQF,TRBD2,TRBJ2-1,TRBV4-1
ASSDAQGGSFYNEQF,TRBD2,TRBJ2-1,TRBV10-2
ASRDSSNTEAF,NA,TRBJ1-1,TRBV5-1
ASSFATGSETQY,NA,TRBJ2-5,TRBV28
ASLPENGNEQF,NA,TRBJ2-1,TRBV6-1
ASSSGTASYEQY,TRBD1,TRBJ2-7,TRBV27
ASVRRAATNEKLF,NA,TRBJ1-4,TRBV27
ASSLGGKGYEQY,NA,TRBJ2-7,TRBV7-9
AWSYTSPAEKLF,NA,TRBJ1-4,TRBV30